Listed here are 12 T cell receptor beta chains from one sample, sequenced in a study of T-cell memory formation after mild COVID-19 (dated by TCRdb to about 2021). The library was produced with 5' RACE. The instrument was an Illumina NovaSeq 6000. Through fastp at Q25 and MiXCR, TCRdb rebuilt clones from the public reads, retaining in-frame beta chains. Rows with one shared CDR3 protein collapse into an entry with the most common genes and DNA. Present in this sample are about 470,000 distinct CDR3 sequences, 15% to 20% of which were seen just once. The top ten clones comprise about 12% of the sample. Sequencing input: PBMCs or a T cell subset sorted from them (not recorded which). These receptors were taken from an adult woman who had mild COVID-19 (a few samples of this study predate the infection). The sample titles of this study are shuffled in the database, so cell type and time point are left out; the donor was told from shared clones.

This clonotype appeared a few times. CDR3 DNA: TGTGCCAGCAGCCATGGGGACACGGACAGCTACTACGAGCAGTACTTC. Protein: CASSHGDTDSYYEQYF. The rearrangement joins TRBV27 to TRBJ2-7; D might be TRBD1 (6 bases). The CDR3 sequence is 16 residues long. Per the germline V gene, CDR1 is MNHEY and CDR2 is SMNVEV (reference sequence). V was trimmed by 6 bases and J by 3 bases, leaving 21 bases between them.

The chain has TRBV20-1 and TRBJ1-6; D gene ambiguous. Germline V CDR1 and CDR2: DFQATT, SNEGSKA (reference sequence). The CDR3 runs to 12 residues. Trimming shortened V by 3 bases and J by 7 bases, and 7 bases separated the two germline ends. CDR3 protein: CSASQTNSPLHF. In DNA form, the CDR3 reads TGCAGTGCTAGCCAGACGAATTCACCCCTCCACTTT.

The table lists this clonotype with a few counts. The genes are TRBV5-1 and TRBJ2-1, with 7 bases that match TRBD2. V was pared by 0 bases and J by 2 bases, with 5 bases of the junction left unmatched. Per germline, CDR1 SGHRS and CDR2 YFSETQ. The CDR3 covers 16 residues. Written as DNA, the CDR3 is TGCGCCAGCAGCTTGGTGGGCGGGGGAACCTACAATGAGCAGTTCTTC. It yields the protein CASSLVGGGTYNEQFF.

This clonotype was recorded once. The chain recombines TRBV30 with TRBJ2-5, with 7 bases matching TRBD2. After removal of 2 bases from V and 5 bases from J, the junction contained 5 bases not matched to a gene. From germline, CDR1 is GTSNPN and CDR2 SVGIG (reference sequence). The CDR3 has 13 amino acids. The CDR3 reads CAWSWGLTETQYF. In DNA, the CDR3 is TGTGCCTGGAGTTGGGGACTAACGGAGACCCAGTACTTC.

This clonotype was observed a handful of times. The chain joins TRBV11-3 to TRBJ2-1; a weak D match, TRBD2 (6 bases). Germline loops: CDR1 SGHNT, CDR2 YENEEA. CDR3 length: 14 residues. Trimming stripped 8 bases from V and 7 bases from J, with 18 bases between. Written as DNA, the CDR3 is TGTGCCAGCCCTGGCGGGACCAGGTGGAATGAGCAGTTCTTC. It encodes CASPGGTRWNEQFF.

This clonotype was detected ten times or more. This chain uses TRBV6-5 with TRBJ1-2; tentatively, D is TRBD1 (5 bases). This CDR3 spans 14 amino acids. Trimming stripped 0 bases from V and 5 bases from J, with 10 bases between. CDR1 is MNHEY, CDR2 SVGAGI, per germline. CDR3 residues: CASSYSGEAYGYTF. In DNA, the CDR3 is TGTGCCAGCAGTTACTCAGGGGAGGCGTATGGCTACACCTTC.

This CDR3 is CASSPRMSVPSTDTQYF. CDR3 coding DNA: TGCGCCAGCAGCCCGAGGATGAGCGTGCCGAGCACAGATACGCAGTATTTT. The gene calls are TRBV5-1 and TRBJ2-3, with D hard to call. The V and J ends lost 4 bases and 0 bases respectively, with 18 bases between them. The CDR3 runs to 17 residues. Germline V gives CDR1 SGHRS, CDR2 YFSETQ.

This clonotype was counted between two and nine times. This sequence joins TRBV5-6 and TRBJ1-1; no definite D call. The CDR3 loop spans 15 amino acids. In germline, CDR1 is SGHDT, CDR2 YYEEEE. Trimming removed 4 bases at V and 1 base at J, with 14 bases between. CDR3 sequence reads: CASSQIHLPNTEAFF. The DNA of the CDR3 is TGTGCCAGCAGCCAAATCCACCTTCCGAACACTGAAGCTTTCTTT.

V and J are TRBV24-1 and TRBJ2-3, with D unclear. CDR1 and CDR2 from the germline V gene are KGHDR and SFDVKD. This CDR3 is 14 amino acids long. V was cut by 1 base and J by 3 bases, with 7 bases left in between. The CDR3 nucleotides are TGTGCCACCAGTGATTTTCGAGGAACAGATACGCAGTATTTT. Its protein is CATSDFRGTDTQYF.

This clonotype was detected a few times. This sequence joins TRBV5-1 and TRBJ1-2, with 7 bases lining up with TRBD1. The CDR3 runs 12 residues. Germline V gives CDR1 SGHRS, CDR2 YFSETQ. V dropped 4 bases and J dropped 8; count of bases not matched to a gene: 5. The CDR3 coding sequence is TGCGCCAGCAGCCGTGGACAGGAGGGCTACACCTTC. Translation gives CASSRGQEGYTF.

This clonotype was seen a handful of times. The chain combines TRBV7-2 with TRBJ2-1; 11 bases agree with TRBD2. This CDR3 has 15 amino acids. Germline V CDR1 and CDR2: SGHTA, FQGNSA. Trimming removed 7 bases from V and 5 bases from J; junction bases left unmatched: 7. The CDR3 DNA is TGTGCCAGCACCACGACTAGCGGGGTTGACAATGAGCAGTTCTTC. Translated, it gives CASTTTSGVDNEQFF.

This clonotype was recorded a few times. The chain employs TRBV7-2 and TRBJ1-4, with D possibly matching TRBD1 (5 bases). The ends were cut back, 2 bases at V and 8 bases at J, with 15 bases in the middle. Germline CDR1 SGHTA, CDR2 FQGNSA. The CDR3 is made up of 15 amino acids. The chain's CDR3 is CASSLQGWQQEKLFF. The DNA of the CDR3 is TGTGCCAGCAGCTTACAGGGTTGGCAACAAGAAAAACTGTTTTTT.